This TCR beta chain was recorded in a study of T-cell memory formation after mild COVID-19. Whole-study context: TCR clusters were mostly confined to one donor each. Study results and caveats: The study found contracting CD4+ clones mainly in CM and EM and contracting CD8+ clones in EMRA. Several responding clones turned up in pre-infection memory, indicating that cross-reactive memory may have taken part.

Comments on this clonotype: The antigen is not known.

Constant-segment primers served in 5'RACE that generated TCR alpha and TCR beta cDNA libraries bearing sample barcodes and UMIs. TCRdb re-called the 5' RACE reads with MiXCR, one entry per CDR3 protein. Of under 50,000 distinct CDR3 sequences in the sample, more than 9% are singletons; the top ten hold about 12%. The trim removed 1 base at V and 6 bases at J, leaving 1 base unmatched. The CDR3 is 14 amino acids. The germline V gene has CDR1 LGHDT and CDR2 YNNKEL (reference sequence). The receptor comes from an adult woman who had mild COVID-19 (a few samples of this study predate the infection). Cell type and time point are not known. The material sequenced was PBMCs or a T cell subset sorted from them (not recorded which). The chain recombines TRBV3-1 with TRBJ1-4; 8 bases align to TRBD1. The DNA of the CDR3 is TGTGCCAGCAGCCAAGCCAGGGGGCATGAAAAACTGTTTTTT. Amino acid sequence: CASSQARGHEKLFF.